This TCR beta chain was identified in a study of T-cell reconstitution after alpha-beta-depleted transplantation in children. Study results and limitations: Diversity of TCRbeta at day 60 was high in some patients, arising from surviving recipient T cells and thymic progenitors. Alpha-beta T cells present about two months after transplant were reported to originate from several hundred expanded graft clones. By one year post-transplant, T-cell counts and diversity largely arose from T cells that were newly produced.

In germline, CDR1 is SGHRS, CDR2 YFSETQ. J gave up 6 bases and V 0 bases, and 6 bases lay outside the gene matches. This CDR3 has 15 residues. This clonotype has a count of ten or more. What it binds is unknown. The library targeted TCRbeta and was prepared with unique molecular identifiers. TCRdb re-derived calls from the PCR reads in MiXCR, one entry per CDR3 protein. The table has approximately 300,000 distinct CDR3 sequences, approximately 10% seen once; the top ten hold about 25%. The source material was peripheral blood, sampled 180 days after TCRalphabeta/CD19-depleted stem cell transplant. The clonotype comes from a male patient under 10 years old who had a stem cell transplant for chronic granulomatous disease, so the T cells may come from the graft donor. This sequence joins TRBV5-1 and TRBJ2-3, with 8 bases matching TRBD2. In DNA form, the CDR3 reads TGCGCCAGCAGCTTGGCCGGGGGGGCCGGTGATACGCAGTATTTT. This encodes CASSLAGGAGDTQYF.